This record covers a single T cell receptor beta chain. Its cognate antigen is unknown. This specimen comes from a study of cytomegalovirus exposure and HLA in healthy donors. Study results and caveats: There were a few CMV-associated chains whose specificity for CMV antigens was confirmed in vitro. TRBV6-2, TRBV6-3 and some other V segments were excluded as indistinguishable. Later analysis suggested links between common viral pathogens and several top significant clusters.

Per germline, CDR1 SNHLY and CDR2 FYNNEI. The junction had 8 bases not matched to a gene; V was cut back by 7 bases and J by 4 bases. There are 14 residues in the CDR3. PCR involved 60 Vbeta and 13 Jbeta primers. The assay was immunoSEQ multiplex PCR, and TCRdb's table has in-frame clones only and misses some. The table includes tens of thousands of clones, about 63% detected once. J is TRBJ2-5 and V is TRBV2; 8 bases fit TRBD1. This TCR came from a middle-aged man in good health and CMV-seropositive. Specimen: PBMCs. CDR3 sequence (DNA): TGTGCCAGCACCCGACAGGGGTGGTCAGAGACCCAGTACTTC. Translated, it gives CASTRQGWSETQYF.